This T cell receptor (beta chain) was retrieved from a study of blood T cell repertoires in COVID-19. TCRdb's table, derived via immunoSEQ multiplex PCR, lists solely in-frame clones and lacks some. Here the sample spans about 260,000 clones, 75% to 90% being singletons. Looked up from germline, CDR1 is DFQATT and CDR2 is SNEGSKA (reference sequence). This CDR3 region has 14 residues. Germline trimming cut 3 bases from V and 5 bases from J; bases unmatched to any gene: 3. This receptor was obtained from a woman aged 40 to 50 who had recovered from COVID-19. Source material: peripheral blood. The chain carries TRBV20-1 and TRBJ2-2; 10 bases are a match to TRBD2. In nucleotides, the CDR3 is TGCAGTGCTAGTCTAGCGGGGGCTACCGGGGAGCTGTTTTTT. Protein sequence: CSASLAGATGELFF.